Listed here are 6 T cell receptor beta chains from one sample, sequenced in a study of cytomegalovirus exposure and HLA in healthy donors. The PCR made use of 60 Vbeta and 13 Jbeta primers. Clones were sequenced by immunoSEQ multiplex PCR, and TCRdb holds only the in-frame ones, with some missing. The table lists fewer than 200,000 clones, around 82% of them singletons, with approximately 1.6% in the top ten. The sequenced sample consisted of PBMCs. Receptors originate from a man aged 35 to 55 in good health and CMV-seropositive.

The chain combines TRBV29-1 with TRBJ2-1, with 8 bases lining up with TRBD2. This CDR3 has 13 amino acids. After removal of 4 bases from V and 2 bases from J, the junction contained 1 base not matched to a gene. From germline, CDR1 is SQVTM and CDR2 ANQGSEA. The CDR3 DNA reads TGCAGCGTTGTACTAGCGGCCTACAATGAGCAGTTCTTC. It is translated as CSVVLAAYNEQFF.

The V and J genes are TRBV11-2 and TRBJ2-5; D ambiguous. V lost 3 bases and J 3 bases, leaving 11 bases between the germline ends. The CDR3 is 14 amino acids. The germline V gene encodes CDR1 SGHAT and CDR2 FQNNGV. CDR3 nucleotides: TGTGCCAGCAGCTTCTCGAGAAGAGAAGAGACCCAGTACTTC. This translates into CASSFSRREETQYF.

The V and J genes are TRBV4-2 and TRBJ2-1; D perhaps matches TRBD2 (6 bases). Trimming removed 0 bases at V and 1 base at J, with 13 bases between. Per germline, CDR1 LGHNA and CDR2 YNFKEQ. The CDR3 consists of 17 residues. Here the CDR3 DNA reads TGTGCCAGCAGCCAAGATGGAGGACTAACTTCCTACAATGAGCAGTTCTTC. It is translated as CASSQDGGLTSYNEQFF.

The rearrangement joins TRBV5-1 to TRBJ2-5; D is undetermined. The CDR3 runs to 14 residues. The V end was cut by 0 bases, the J end by 2 bases, with 8 bases between. Germline values: CDR1 SGHRS, CDR2 YFSETQ. CDR3 in amino acids: CASSLGTGQETQYF. In DNA, the CDR3 is TGCGCCAGCAGCTTGGGAACCGGGCAAGAGACCCAGTACTTC.

The V gene is TRBV10-1, the J gene TRBJ1-2; TRBD1 is a possible D gene (6 bases). The ends were cut back, 1 base at V and 10 bases at J, with 13 bases in the middle. The CDR3 loop spans 13 amino acids. Germline V lookup: CDR1 WNHNN, CDR2 SYGVQD (reference sequence). The CDR3, as DNA: TGCGCCAGCAGTGAGTTCTGGGGGCAAGACTACACCTTC. Amino acid sequence: CASSEFWGQDYTF.

This clone was seen more than once but under ten times. The chain links TRBV7-3 to TRBJ2-7; 11 bases are a match to TRBD2. The germline V gene has CDR1 SGHTA and CDR2 FQGTGA. CDR3 length: 15 residues. Losses at the gene ends were 4 bases for V and 6 bases for J; bases not matched to a gene: 8. CDR3 loop: CASSSGTSGGGEQYF. Here the CDR3 DNA reads TGTGCCAGCAGCTCCGGGACTAGCGGAGGGGGCGAGCAGTACTTC.